These 4 T cell receptor beta chains share one sample of origin, sequenced in a study of blood T cell repertoires in COVID-19. Assay used: immunoSEQ multiplex PCR; TCRdb lists only in-frame clones, some missing. The sample contains more than 150,000 clones, approximately 87% of which appear only once. The sample taken for sequencing was peripheral blood. All receptors derive from a man aged 70-80 years with active or convalescent COVID-19.

This clone was picked up a small number of times. The V gene is TRBV15, the J gene TRBJ1-4, with D perhaps TRBD1 (5 bases). This CDR3 has 16 amino acids. Germline V gives CDR1 LNHNV, CDR2 YYDKDF (reference sequence). Trimming took 1 base from V and 6 from J, leaving 15 bases between them. The CDR3 region is CATSRVSGAGDEKLFF. In DNA, the CDR3 is TGTGCCACCAGCAGAGTGTCAGGAGCGGGGGATGAAAAACTGTTTTTT.

The gene calls are TRBV7-8 and TRBJ2-7, with TRBD1 identical over 7 bases. With V trimmed by 7 bases and J by 4 bases, 10 bases remained unmatched. CDR3 length equals 14 residues. Germline values: CDR1 SGHVS, CDR2 FQNEAQ. CDR3 nucleotides: TGTGCCAGCATCCACAACAGGGGCAGTTACGAGCAGTACTTC. Residues: CASIHNRGSYEQYF.

This clone was observed a few times. The V gene is TRBV9, the J gene TRBJ2-1, with D possibly TRBD1 on 5 matching bases. CDR3 length: 15 residues. Trimming cost V 4 bases and J 0 bases, with 11 bases left between them. Germline assignment: CDR1 SGDLS and CDR2 YYNGEE. The CDR3 DNA sequence: TGTGCCAGCAGCTATGACAGAAGCTCCTACAATGAGCAGTTCTTC. Translation: CASSYDRSSYNEQFF. Variable domain in full (rest from reference TRBV9 and TRBJ2-1): DSGVTQTPKHLITATGQRVTLRCSPRSGDLSVYWYQQSLDQGLQFLIQYYNGEERAKGNILERFSAQQFPDLHSELNLSSLELGDSALYFCASSYDRSSYNEQFFGPGTRLTVL.

The DNA for the CDR3 is TGTGCCAGCAGTACTACCCCGAACAGGGGGTCCACCGGGGAGCTGTTTTTT. Translated: CASSTTPNRGSTGELFF. The chain employs TRBV28 and TRBJ2-2; 8 bases match TRBD1. After removal of 5 bases from V and 4 bases from J, the junction contained 12 bases not matched to a gene. Germline loops: CDR1 MDHEN, CDR2 SYDVKM. This CDR3 spans 17 amino acids. The entire variable domain, with the rest obtained from reference TRBV28 and TRBJ2-2, is as follows: DVKVTQSSRYLVKRTGEKVFLECVQDMDHENMFWYRQDPGLGLRLIYFSYDVKMKEKGDIPEGYSVSREKKERFSLILESASTNQTSMYLCASSTTPNRGSTGELFFGEGSRLTVL.